The next 20 T cell receptor beta chains were all read from a single sample in a study of PD-L1 blockade in urothelial cancer. The assay was immunoSEQ multiplex PCR, and TCRdb's table has in-frame clones only and misses some. The table shows 72,000 or so clones, with around 85% occurring only once. Time point of the sample: pretreatment peripheral blood. The source material was PBMCs, sampled around atezolizumab (anti-PD-L1) treatment. These receptors were taken from a man aged 60 to 69 with urothelial cancer.

The V and J genes are TRBV28 and TRBJ1-2, with 10 bases aligning to TRBD1. The CDR3 has 15 residues. J lost 5 bases, V lost 9 bases, and 12 bases had no gene match. Germline V gene sequence: CDR1 MDHEN, CDR2 SYDVKM. This CDR3 is CASIPGQGSLYGYTF. The CDR3 DNA is TGTGCCAGTATACCGGGACAGGGGTCCCTTTATGGCTACACCTTC.

This chain links TRBV7-6 with TRBJ2-7; 11 bases map to TRBD2. Trimming took 3 bases from V and 2 from J; bases not matched to a gene: 0. The CDR3 totals 14 residues. The germline V gene has CDR1 SGHVS and CDR2 FNYEAQ. Here the CDR3 DNA reads TGTGCCAGCAGCTTGACTAGCGGGACCTACGAGCAGTACTTC. It yields the protein CASSLTSGTYEQYF.

The chain is built from TRBV6-5 and TRBJ2-7; possibly TRBD1 for D (6 bases). V dropped 4 bases and J dropped 4 bases, with 14 bases sitting between them. The CDR3 is 14 amino acids. Germline loops: CDR1 MNHEY, CDR2 SVGAGI. The CDR3 sequence is CASSSPGVTYEQYF. The CDR3 DNA is TGTGCCAGCAGTTCGCCAGGGGTTACGTACGAGCAGTACTTC.

The rearrangement links TRBV6-1 to TRBJ2-2; D may be TRBD1 (6 bases). The CDR3 loop spans 16 amino acids. CDR1 and CDR2 from the germline V gene are MNHNS and SASEGT. V was trimmed by 4 bases and J by 1 base, leaving 13 bases between them. The CDR3 spells CASSASGTLNTGELFF. The CDR3 DNA is TGTGCCAGCAGTGCCTCCGGGACATTGAACACCGGGGAGCTGTTTTTT.

The chain joins TRBV7-9 to TRBJ1-2; 10 nucleotides align to TRBD1. Looked up from germline, CDR1 is SEHNR and CDR2 is FQNEAQ (reference sequence). V shed 6 bases, J shed 6 bases, and the junction held 7 bases outside the gene matches. This CDR3 comprises 14 residues. The CDR3 protein is CASRQGTGVDGYTF. The CDR3 DNA reads TGTGCCAGCAGACAAGGGACAGGGGTTGATGGCTACACCTTC.

The V call is TRBV19, the J call TRBJ2-5; maybe TRBD2 (6 bases). This CDR3 has 14 amino acids. With 7 bases removed from V and 1 base from J, the gap between germline ends came to 13 bases. The germline CDR1 and CDR2 sequences are LNHDA and SQIVND (reference sequence). CDR3 sequence reads: CASTNIGSQETQYF. CDR3 coding DNA: TGTGCCAGTACAAATATCGGGAGCCAAGAGACCCAGTACTTC.

The rearrangement uses TRBV30 and TRBJ1-4; perhaps TRBD1 as D (6 bases). Germline V gene data show CDR1 as GTSNPN and CDR2 as SVGIG (reference sequence). V was clipped by 3 bases and J by 8 bases, with 19 bases between them. This CDR3 has 15 residues. The CDR3 is CAWSPLGGAGEKLFF. CDR3 coding DNA: TGTGCCTGGAGCCCCCTTGGGGGGGCTGGAGAAAAACTGTTTTTT.

The genes are TRBV28 and TRBJ2-3, with 9 bases that match TRBD2. V shed 7 bases and J 6 bases; nucleotides not matched to a gene: 8. From germline, CDR1 is MDHEN and CDR2 SYDVKM. CDR3 length equals 14 residues. The CDR3 nucleotides are TGTGCCAGCATCCAAAGCGGGGGGTGGGATACGCAGTATTTT. Translating gives CASIQSGGWDTQYF. The variable domain in full, with the rest retrieved from reference TRBV28 and TRBJ2-3, is DVKVTQSSRYLVKRTGEKVFLECVQDMDHENMFWYRQDPGLGLRLIYFSYDVKMKEKGDIPEGYSVSREKKERFSLILESASTNQTSMYLCASIQSGGWDTQYFGPGTRLTVL.

The chain couples TRBV5-1 to TRBJ2-7; TRBD1 is a possible D gene (6 bases). The V gene's germline CDR1 is SGHRS and CDR2 YFSETQ. V lost 4 bases and J lost 3, with 14 bases in between. The CDR3 has 14 residues. DNA for the CDR3: TGCGCCAGCAGCCACATTTCACAGGGCTACGAGCAGTACTTC. Protein product: CASSHISQGYEQYF. Using reference TRBV5-1 and TRBJ2-7 for the parts outside the CDR3, the full variable domain is KAGVTQTPRYLIKTRGQQVTLSCSPISGHRSVSWYQQTPGQGLQFLFEYFSETQRNKGNFPGRFSGRQFSNSRSEMNVSTLELGDSALYLCASSHISQGYEQYFGPGTRLTVT.

The chain's CDR3 is CASTRGGRWTEAFF. Here the CDR3 DNA reads TGTGCCAGTACCCGGGGAGGACGATGGACTGAAGCTTTCTTT. The V and J genes are TRBV19 and TRBJ1-1, with unresolved D. With 7 bases removed from V and 5 bases from J, the gap between germline ends came to 17 bases. The CDR3 spans 14 residues. The germline V gene has CDR1 LNHDA and CDR2 SQIVND (reference sequence).

The chain joins TRBV19 to TRBJ1-1; 10 bases align to TRBD1. The CDR3 sequence is 15 residues long. V lost 5 bases and J lost 6; bases outside the gene matches: 9. The germline V gene encodes CDR1 LNHDA and CDR2 SQIVND (reference sequence). In DNA form, the CDR3 reads TGTGCCAGTAGTTCCCCCCGGGACAGGGGCTCTGAAGCTTTCTTT. This encodes CASSSPRDRGSEAFF.

The V and J genes are TRBV5-1 and TRBJ2-3, with TRBD2 as a possible D gene (6 bases). CDR3 length: 15 amino acids. CDR1 is SGHRS and CDR2 is YFSETQ in the germline V gene. V was shortened by 3 bases and J by 1 base, with 12 bases between the two germline ends. CDR3 nucleotides: TGCGCCAGCAGCTATGCGGGAATGGGCACAGATACGCAGTATTTT. As protein: CASSYAGMGTDTQYF. Based on the CDR3 plus reference TRBV5-1 and TRBJ2-3, the full variable domain is KAGVTQTPRYLIKTRGQQVTLSCSPISGHRSVSWYQQTPGQGLQFLFEYFSETQRNKGNFPGRFSGRQFSNSRSEMNVSTLELGDSALYLCASSYAGMGTDTQYFGPGTRLTVL.

The chain is built from TRBV18 and TRBJ1-1; D may be TRBD1 (5 bases). V was cut by 2 bases and J by 1 base, with 8 bases left in between. The CDR3 sequence is 14 residues long. The germline gives CDR1 KGHSH, CDR2 LQKENI. CDR3 DNA sequence: TGTGCCAGCTCACCAACAGGCGCGAACACTGAAGCTTTCTTT. Its protein is CASSPTGANTEAFF.

The J gene is TRBJ1-6, the V gene TRBV11-2; 7 nucleotides align to TRBD1. CDR1 is SGHAT, CDR2 FQNNGV, per germline. V dropped 5 bases and J dropped 0; count of bases not matched to a gene: 13. This CDR3 has 19 residues. The CDR3: CASSIPRDRGSSYNSPLHF. CDR3 DNA sequence: TGTGCCAGCAGCATCCCCCGGGACAGAGGGAGCTCCTATAATTCACCCCTCCACTTT.

The CDR3 nucleotides are TGTGCCAGCAGCTCGCCGGGGGGGGGCACAGATACGCAGTATTTT. Protein product: CASSSPGGGTDTQYF. The chain uses TRBV11-2 and TRBJ2-3, with 8 bases matching TRBD2. V lost 4 bases to trimming and J lost 1 base; unmatched junction nucleotides: 4. CDR1 SGHAT and CDR2 FQNNGV come from the germline V gene. There are 15 residues in the CDR3.

This chain uses TRBV15 with TRBJ2-3; unclear D gene. This CDR3 is built from 14 residues. In germline, CDR1 is LNHNV, CDR2 YYDKDF (reference sequence). Between the trimmed V and J ends, which lost 3 bases and 11 bases, there was a span of 18 bases. The CDR3 sequence is CATSSDTPDTVQYF. The CDR3 DNA reads as TGTGCCACCAGCAGCGACACCCCGGATACTGTGCAGTATTTT.

This clone was detected only once. CDR3 sequence: CANKRGPSYNEQFF. DNA of the CDR3: TGTGCCAACAAGCGGGGGCCCTCCTACAATGAGCAGTTCTTC. V is TRBV2 and J is TRBJ2-1; 8 positions agree with TRBD2. This CDR3 comprises 14 residues. The V segment lost 10 bases and the J segment 0 bases; nucleotides outside the gene matches: 5. Germline V gene sequence: CDR1 SNHLY, CDR2 FYNNEI.

The chain couples TRBV5-6 to TRBJ2-5; D unresolved. Germline V gene lookup returns CDR1 SGHDT and CDR2 YYEEEE. Trimming took off 4 bases at V and 5 bases at J, with 6 bases between the two ends. The CDR3 length is 11 residues. CDR3 protein: CASSARETQYF. The CDR3 DNA sequence: TGTGCCAGCAGCGCGAGGGAGACCCAGTACTTC.

The chain combines TRBV6-6 with TRBJ2-3; a weak D match, TRBD2 (5 bases). Germline CDR1 reads MNHNY; CDR2 reads SVGAGI (reference sequence). The CDR3 is made up of 14 amino acids. V lost 1 base to trimming and J lost 5 bases, with 10 bases between them. DNA for the CDR3: TGTGCCAGCAGTTACTTTAGCGCCGGAGATACGCAGTATTTT. It encodes CASSYFSAGDTQYF.

The rearrangement uses TRBV5-1 and TRBJ2-7; 11 nucleotides line up with TRBD1. V shed 3 bases and J 7 bases; nucleotides not matched to a gene: 6. The germline gives CDR1 SGHRS, CDR2 YFSETQ. The CDR3 length is 14 residues. CDR3 sequence reads: CASSYGQGAGEQYF. The CDR3 nucleotides read TGCGCCAGCAGCTACGGACAGGGGGCGGGAGAGCAGTACTTC.